These 32 T cell receptor beta chains share one sample of origin, sequenced in a study of blood T cell repertoires in COVID-19. This table comes from immunoSEQ multiplex PCR, and its TCRdb copy is limited to in-frame clones, with some not included. Of over 85,000 clones in the sample, around nine tenths were seen once. The material sequenced was peripheral blood. The receptors stem from a man between 35 and 55 years old with acute or convalescent COVID-19.

The chain is built from TRBV7-8 and TRBJ1-2; TRBD1 matches 8 bases. The junction had 8 bases not matched to a gene; V was cut back by 5 bases and J by 3 bases. The CDR3 extends over 15 amino acids. CDR1 and CDR2 from the germline V gene are SGHVS and FQNEAQ. The CDR3 loop reads CASSRSPDRDYGYTF. CDR3 sequence (DNA): TGTGCCAGCAGCCGATCGCCGGACAGGGACTATGGCTACACCTTC.

The V gene is TRBV20-1, the J gene TRBJ2-3; 9 nucleotides agree with TRBD2. The CDR3 length is 16 residues. CDR1 is DFQATT and CDR2 is SNEGSKA in the germline V gene (reference sequence). Trimming removed 3 bases from V and 1 base from J; junction bases left unmatched: 8. CDR3 sequence: CSASTPRTSGTDTQYF. The CDR3 DNA reads as TGCAGTGCTAGTACACCCCGGACTAGCGGCACAGATACGCAGTATTTT.

CDR3 sequence: CASSQQIYGYTF. The CDR3 DNA is TGTGCCAGCAGTCAACAGATCTATGGCTACACCTTC. The gene calls are TRBV6-5 and TRBJ1-2; D is uncertain. V gave up 5 bases and J gave up 4 bases, with 8 bases separating them. Germline CDR1 reads MNHEY; CDR2 reads SVGAGI. This CDR3 region has 12 residues.

This clone has only a few counts. The chain employs TRBV4-3 and TRBJ2-5, with TRBD2 matching over 9 bases. Germline CDR1 and CDR2: LGHNA and YSLEER. V lost 0 bases and J lost 4; bases outside the gene matches: 6. The CDR3 covers 16 residues. The CDR3 sequence is CASSQDRGRGGETQYF. The CDR3 nucleotides are TGCGCCAGCAGCCAAGATCGGGGGCGGGGGGGAGAGACCCAGTACTTC.

This chain links TRBV25-1 with TRBJ1-5, with 7 bases fitting TRBD1. CDR1 MGHDK and CDR2 SYGVNS come from the germline V gene. V lost 1 base, J lost 4 bases, and 1 base stayed unmatched. This CDR3 spans 14 amino acids. The CDR3 DNA is TGTGCCAGCAGTGAATGGGACAGTAATCAGCCCCAGCATTTT. Its translation is CASSEWDSNQPQHF.

This clone was observed a single time. The chain is built from TRBV7-2 and TRBJ1-2; TRBD1 matches at 7 bases. The germline CDR1 and CDR2 sequences are SGHTA and FQGNSA. The CDR3 is 15 residues long. V dropped 5 bases and J dropped 0; count of bases not matched to a gene: 6. The CDR3 nucleotides are TGTGCCAGCAGCACCGGACAGGTGACTAACTATGGCTACACCTTC. Translation gives CASSTGQVTNYGYTF. The full variable domain, its missing parts supplied by reference TRBV7-2 and TRBJ1-2, is GAGVSQSPSNKVTEKGKDVELRCDPISGHTALYWYRQSLGQGLEFLIYFQGNSAPDKSGLPSDRFSAERTGGSVSTLTIQRTQQEDSAVYLCASSTGQVTNYGYTFGSGTRLTVV.

The chain combines TRBV3-1 (or the pseudogene TRBV3-2) with TRBJ1-2; tentatively, D is TRBD1 (6 bases). The germline gives CDR1 LGHDT, CDR2 YNNKEL (reference sequence). This CDR3 spans 12 amino acids. V dropped 4 bases and J dropped 4 bases, with 7 bases sitting between them. CDR3 amino acids: CASSRDIYGYTF. The CDR3 nucleotides read TGTGCCAGCAGCCGGGACATCTATGGCTACACCTTC.

The chain carries TRBV19 and TRBJ1-4; D unresolved. Trimming took off 10 bases at V and 3 bases at J, with 12 bases between the two ends. The germline V gene encodes CDR1 LNHDA and CDR2 SQIVND (reference sequence). The CDR3 spans 13 residues. Here the CDR3 reads CATAGRPNEKLFF. The CDR3 bases are TGTGCCACCGCTGGGAGACCTAATGAAAAACTGTTTTTT.

V is TRBV27 and J is TRBJ2-2; no definite D call. CDR3 size: 12 residues. Germline lookup yields CDR1 MNHEY and CDR2 SMNVEV (reference sequence). With 3 bases removed from V and 4 bases from J, the gap between germline ends came to 3 bases. CDR3 in amino acids: CASSFFTGELFF. The CDR3 nucleotides are TGTGCCAGCAGTTTCTTCACCGGGGAGCTGTTTTTT.

Concerning this clone: Mismatch with germline at one junction end may stem from a read error. The J gene is TRBJ1-1, the V gene TRBV30, with D perhaps matching TRBD1 (5 bases). The CDR3 extends over 11 amino acids. CDR1 and CDR2 from the germline V gene are GTSNPN and SVGIG (reference sequence). The CDR3 is CAGKFRDSAVF. The CDR3 nucleotides read TGTGCCGGAAAATTCCGGGACTCCGCGGTCTTT.

The chain carries TRBV5-1 and TRBJ1-1; 10 bases map to TRBD1. Germline V CDR1 and CDR2: SGHRS, YFSETQ. The CDR3 loop spans 16 amino acids. Losses at the gene ends were 0 bases for V and 3 bases for J; bases not matched to a gene: 5. CDR3 DNA sequence: TGCGCCAGCAGCTTGGTGGGACAGGGGATTTACACTGAAGCTTTCTTT. It codes for CASSLVGQGIYTEAFF.

The chain links TRBV7-2 to TRBJ2-1; 9 positions match TRBD2. The germline V gene encodes CDR1 SGHTA and CDR2 FQGNSA. Trimming removed 2 bases from V and 5 bases from J; junction bases left unmatched: 4. This CDR3 comprises 15 residues. The CDR3 sequence is CASSLKPSGDNEQFF. As DNA, the CDR3 is TGTGCCAGCAGCTTAAAACCTAGCGGGGACAATGAGCAGTTCTTC.

The V call is TRBV6-1, the J call TRBJ2-1, with 8 nucleotides matching TRBD1. There are 15 residues in the CDR3. The germline CDR1 and CDR2 sequences are MNHNS and SASEGT. V lost 2 bases and J lost 0; bases outside the gene matches: 0. The DNA of the CDR3 is TGTGCCAGCAGTGAAACAGGGGGCTCCTACAATGAGCAGTTCTTC. It codes for CASSETGGSYNEQFF.

The chain recombines TRBV6-6 with TRBJ2-2, with D tentatively TRBD1 (5 bases). The CDR3 runs 16 residues. CDR1 MNHNY and CDR2 SVGAGI come from the germline V gene (reference sequence). The germline V and J ends were trimmed by 10 bases and 0 bases, with 18 bases remaining between them. The CDR3: CATTSSGISNTGELFF. CDR3 in DNA: TGTGCCACCACGAGCTCAGGGATCTCGAACACCGGGGAGCTGTTTTTT.

This chain links TRBV3-1 (or the pseudogene TRBV3-2) with TRBJ2-7, with TRBD2 matching 11 bases. CDR1 LGHDT and CDR2 YNNKEL come from the germline V gene (reference sequence). J gave up 4 bases and V 2 bases, and 7 bases lay outside the gene matches. The CDR3 is 16 residues long. The CDR3 sequence: CASSQSRLAGIYEQYF. In nucleotides, the CDR3 is TGTGCCAGCAGCCAATCGAGACTAGCGGGAATATACGAGCAGTACTTC.

The chain is built from TRBV4-1 and TRBJ2-5; tentatively, D is TRBD1 (6 bases). The CDR3 totals 19 residues. V was shortened by 1 base and J by 5 bases, with 26 bases between the two germline ends. The germline gives CDR1 MGHRA, CDR2 YSYEKL. The CDR3 loop is CASSQGDAPTGNLPETQYF. The CDR3, as DNA: TGCGCCAGCAGCCAAGGGGACGCCCCGACAGGAAACCTCCCGGAGACCCAGTACTTC.

The chain links TRBV5-1 to TRBJ1-2, with TRBD1 as a possible D gene (5 bases). CDR3 length: 14 residues. The germline V and J ends were trimmed by 2 bases and 8 bases, with 16 bases remaining between them. Germline CDR1 reads SGHRS; CDR2 reads YFSETQ. The CDR3 reads CASSLKQEGEGYTF. The CDR3 DNA sequence: TGCGCCAGCAGCTTAAAACAGGAGGGAGAGGGCTACACCTTC.

This clone appeared a few times. The chain carries TRBV9 and TRBJ1-2; D ambiguous. Between the trimmed V and J ends, which lost 3 bases and 7 bases, there was a span of 13 bases. Germline assignment: CDR1 SGDLS and CDR2 YYNGEE. This CDR3 is 13 amino acids long. CDR3 coding DNA: TGTGCCAGCAGCGCGTCGATCGGGTCTGGCTACACCTTC. It yields the protein CASSASIGSGYTF.

The chain carries TRBV2 and TRBJ2-7; 8 bases line up with TRBD1. Per the germline V gene, CDR1 is SNHLY and CDR2 is FYNNEI. V shed 10 bases and J 5 bases; nucleotides not matched to a gene: 10. The CDR3 runs 13 residues. The CDR3 loop reads CATKSGGQNEQYF. In DNA form, the CDR3 reads TGTGCCACTAAGTCAGGGGGCCAGAACGAGCAGTACTTC.

The chain uses TRBV2 and TRBJ2-2; D uncertain. From germline, CDR1 is SNHLY and CDR2 FYNNEI. CDR3 length equals 13 residues. The germline V and J ends were trimmed by 3 bases and 2 bases, with 4 bases remaining between them. The CDR3 region is CASSDSNTGELFF. In DNA form, the CDR3 reads TGTGCCAGCAGTGACAGTAACACCGGGGAGCTGTTTTTT.

This chain joins TRBV5-5 and TRBJ1-2; D gene uncertain. V was pared by 0 bases and J by 5 bases, with 14 bases between. This CDR3 is built from 15 residues. The germline V gene has CDR1 SGHKS and CDR2 YYEKEE (reference sequence). The CDR3 loop reads CASSLVAGGTYGYTF. DNA for the CDR3: TGTGCCAGCAGCTTGGTAGCGGGCGGAACTTATGGCTACACCTTC.

Concerning this clone itself: The sample carries other DNA sequences with the same CDR3. The genes are TRBV7-2 and TRBJ1-1; weak D call: TRBD1 (5 bases). The length of the CDR3 is 14 residues. The germline V and J ends were trimmed by 5 bases and 0 bases, with 10 bases remaining between them. Germline CDR1 is SGHTA and CDR2 is FQGNSA. The CDR3 DNA follows: TGTGCCAGCAGCCTTCAGGGAATGAACACTGAAGCTTTCTTT. This gives the protein CASSLQGMNTEAFF.

This chain uses TRBV27 with TRBJ1-2; 9 bases agree with TRBD1. The germline gives CDR1 MNHEY, CDR2 SMNVEV (reference sequence). J was trimmed by 4 bases and V by 6 bases; bases with no gene match: 6. The CDR3 has 14 residues. For the CDR3, the DNA is TGTGCCAGCAGGGGGACAGGGTTCGTCTATGGCTACACCTTC. Translation: CASRGTGFVYGYTF.

The chain uses TRBV4-1 and TRBJ1-2; a possible D gene is TRBD1 (5 bases). This CDR3 spans 17 amino acids. Trimming took off 2 bases at V and 3 bases at J, with 19 bases between the two ends. Per germline, CDR1 MGHRA and CDR2 YSYEKL. The CDR3 bases are TGCGCCAGCAGCCAACCACCGGACGGGGGTATTGACTATGGCTACACCTTC. This encodes CASSQPPDGGIDYGYTF.

V is TRBV5-1 and J is TRBJ1-2; D is possibly TRBD1 (5 bases). Trimming stripped 0 bases from V and 5 bases from J, with 11 bases between. Per the germline V gene, CDR1 is SGHRS and CDR2 is YFSETQ. The CDR3 has 14 residues. CDR3 region: CASSLGGGEYGYTF. The CDR3 region has the DNA TGCGCCAGCAGCTTGGGCGGGGGGGAGTATGGCTACACCTTC.

This clone was counted a single time. J is TRBJ2-1 and V is TRBV11-3, with 7 bases identical to TRBD2. The ends lost 1 base at V and 6 bases at J; junction bases unmatched: 6. The germline V gene encodes CDR1 SGHNT and CDR2 YENEEA. The CDR3 runs to 15 residues. CDR3 sequence reads: CASSLAAGDFNEQFF. In DNA, the CDR3 is TGTGCCAGCAGCTTAGCGGCGGGAGATTTCAATGAGCAGTTCTTC.

The count of this clone is one. This rearrangement joins TRBV25-1 to TRBJ2-1; a weak D match, TRBD2 (6 bases). The CDR3 loop spans 14 amino acids. Germline V gene lookup returns CDR1 MGHDK and CDR2 SYGVNS. V lost 4 bases, J lost 5 bases, and 12 bases lay in between. The CDR3 region has the DNA TGTGCCAGCAGTGCGACTAGTACGCACAATGAGCAGTTCTTC. It specifies CASSATSTHNEQFF.

The chain links TRBV2 to TRBJ1-2; 9 bases align to TRBD1. This CDR3 contains 15 residues. Germline V gene data show CDR1 as SNHLY and CDR2 as FYNNEI. The junction had 11 bases not matched to a gene; V was cut back by 6 bases and J by 6 bases. CDR3: CASRTAGTGNHGYTF. CDR3 nucleotides: TGTGCCAGCAGAACCGCCGGGACAGGGAATCATGGCTACACCTTC.

This chain links TRBV7-2 with TRBJ2-5, with D possibly being TRBD2 (6 bases). Germline values: CDR1 SGHTA, CDR2 FQGNSA. The CDR3 consists of 13 residues. Trimming pared 5 bases from V and 2 bases from J, leaving 9 bases between. This CDR3 is CASSRDLQETQYF. The CDR3 region has the DNA TGTGCCAGCAGCCGGGACTTACAAGAGACCCAGTACTTC. Full variable domain (remainder filled in from reference TRBV7-2 and TRBJ2-5): GAGVSQSPSNKVTEKGKDVELRCDPISGHTALYWYRQSLGQGLEFLIYFQGNSAPDKSGLPSDRFSAERTGGSVSTLTIQRTQQEDSAVYLCASSRDLQETQYFGPGTRLLVL.

The J gene is TRBJ2-5, the V gene TRBV15, with 9 nucleotides matching TRBD2. This CDR3 comprises 15 residues. Germline V gives CDR1 LNHNV, CDR2 YYDKDF (reference sequence). J lost 2 bases, V lost 4 bases, and 5 bases had no gene match. This CDR3 reads CATSIFLAGQETQYF. DNA for the CDR3: TGTGCCACCAGCATCTTCCTAGCGGGGCAAGAGACCCAGTACTTC.

The chain carries TRBV5-1 and TRBJ1-1; D call uncertain. V dropped 0 bases and J dropped 3 bases, with 6 bases sitting between them. The CDR3 loop spans 13 amino acids. The V gene's germline CDR1 is SGHRS and CDR2 YFSETQ. The CDR3 DNA reads TGCGCCAGCAGCTTGGGAATAGACACTGAAGCTTTCTTT. Residues: CASSLGIDTEAFF. The complete variable domain, with remaining parts taken from reference TRBV5-1 and TRBJ1-1, reads KAGVTQTPRYLIKTRGQQVTLSCSPISGHRSVSWYQQTPGQGLQFLFEYFSETQRNKGNFPGRFSGRQFSNSRSEMNVSTLELGDSALYLCASSLGIDTEAFFGQGTRLTVV.

The chain uses TRBV15 and TRBJ1-5, with TRBD1 matching 8 bases. V shed 0 bases and J 6 bases; nucleotides not matched to a gene: 10. Germline CDR1 reads LNHNV; CDR2 reads YYDKDF (reference sequence). This CDR3 has 17 amino acids. The DNA of the CDR3 is TGTGCCACCAGCAGAGATCCCCAGGGGGCGGGGTCTCAGCCCCAGCATTTT. Protein: CATSRDPQGAGSQPQHF.